The rows below give T cell receptor beta chains drawn from one sample of a study of T cell changes during pregnancy in multiple sclerosis. The table came from immunoSEQ multiplex PCR; TCRdb's copy has only in-frame clones and leaves some out. This table has around 69,000 clones, more than 80% appearing once. This material consisted of peripheral blood, taken in the second trimester of pregnancy. These receptors all come from a female donor in good health, enrolled as a control in a pregnancy study. Each CDR3 is given with its conserved first and last residue. D genes are given only for firm matches. Clone sizes are given selectively: once, few, many, or a class where the clone is expanded.

clone_size,d_call,v_call,j_call,cdr3_aa,cdr3_nt
.,.,TRBV7-9,TRBJ2-1,CASSSPTGGLYNEQFF,TGTGCCAGCAGCTCCCCAACGGGGGGCCTTTACAATGAGCAGTTCTTC
.,.,TRBV21-1,TRBJ1-6,CASSIPMSSYNSPLHF,TGTGCCAGCAGCATCCCGATGAGCTCCTATAATTCACCCCTCCACTTT
.,.,TRBV7-9,TRBJ2-5,CASSPGAETQYF,TGTGCCAGCAGCCCAGGGGCAGAGACCCAGTACTTC
.,TRBD2,TRBV5-6,TRBJ2-5,CASSSWAGGSQYF,TGTGCCAGCAGCTCGTGGGCGGGAGGCTCCCAGTACTTC
.,TRBD2,TRBV5-1,TRBJ2-5,CASSLTAGEETQYF,TGCGCCAGCAGCTTAACAGCGGGGGAAGAGACCCAGTACTTC
.,.,TRBV12-5,TRBJ1-2,CASGFGGPDRNYGYTF,TGTGCTAGTGGTTTTGGCGGACCCGACAGGAACTATGGCTACACCTTC
.,.,TRBV11-1,TRBJ2-5,CASSLAGSPQETQYF,TGTGCCAGCAGCTTGGCGGGCTCCCCTCAAGAGACCCAGTACTTC
.,.,TRBV5-4,TRBJ2-2,CASRGGNTNTGELFF,TGTGCCAGCAGAGGGGGAAACACGAACACCGGGGAGCTGTTTTTT
.,TRBD2,TRBV27,TRBJ2-1,CASSSLAGGRNEQFF,TGTGCCAGCAGTTCATTAGCGGGGGGGCGCAATGAGCAGTTCTTC
.,.,TRBV5-1,TRBJ2-5,CASSLSDGKTQYF,TGCGCCAGCAGCTTGTCCGACGGGAAGACCCAGTACTTC
once,.,TRBV7-2,TRBJ1-6,CASSYAGPSSPLHF,TGTGCCAGCAGCTACGCGGGTCCCAGTTCACCCCTCCACTTT
.,TRBD1,TRBV7-2,TRBJ1-5,CASSLRDRSNQPQHF,TGTGCCAGCAGCTTAAGGGACAGAAGCAATCAGCCCCAGCATTTT
.,.,TRBV7-2,TRBJ1-2,CASSPLGTGGYGYTF,TGTGCCAGCAGCCCACTGGGGACGGGGGGTTATGGCTACACCTTC
.,.,TRBV5-1,TRBJ1-1,CASSLYNTEAFF,TGCGCCAGCAGCTTGTATAACACTGAAGCTTTCTTT
.,TRBD2,TRBV6-6,TRBJ2-1,CASSSAGATYNEQFF,TGTGCCAGCAGTTCAGCGGGGGCCACCTACAATGAGCAGTTCTTC
.,.,TRBV30,TRBJ1-5,CAWSWAGLYQPQHF,TGTGCCTGGAGTTGGGCAGGGTTGTATCAGCCCCAGCATTTT
.,.,TRBV7-9,TRBJ1-2,CASSSGYGYTF,TGTGCCAGCAGCTCCGGTTATGGCTACACCTTC
few,TRBD1,TRBV4-2,TRBJ1-5,CASSHGDRADQPQHF,TGTGCCAGCAGCCATGGCGACAGGGCGGATCAGCCCCAGCATTTT
.,TRBD2,TRBV5-6,TRBJ2-7,CASSLYSGSGGLYEQYF,TGTGCCAGCAGCCTGTATTCAGGTAGCGGGGGGTTATACGAGCAGTACTTC
.,TRBD2,TRBV9,TRBJ2-1,CASSPSGGYNEQFF,TGTGCCAGCAGCCCTAGCGGGGGGTACAATGAGCAGTTCTTC
.,.,TRBV6-5,TRBJ2-7,CASRTHRDTAREQYF,TGTGCCAGCAGGACGCACCGGGACACGGCGAGGGAGCAGTACTTC
.,TRBD1,TRBV6-1,TRBJ2-1,CASSGGQGDINEQFF,TGTGCCAGCAGCGGGGGACAGGGAGATATCAATGAGCAGTTCTTC
.,TRBD2,TRBV28,TRBJ2-7,CASSSAVAGGSYEQYF,TGTGCCAGCAGTTCCGCCGTCGCGGGGGGATCCTACGAGCAGTACTTC
.,.,TRBV6-6,TRBJ1-1,CASSPRALNTEAFF,TGTGCCAGCAGCCCCAGGGCTCTGAACACTGAAGCTTTCTTT
.,.,TRBV21-1,TRBJ1-1,CASSKSQGAGTEAFF,TGTGCCAGCAGCAAAAGCCAGGGGGCAGGGACTGAAGCTTTCTTT
.,TRBD1,TRBV19,TRBJ2-4,CASSLTGTGKNIQYF,TGTGCCAGTAGCTTAACCGGGACAGGGAAAAACATTCAGTACTTC
.,.,TRBV6-4,TRBJ1-5,CASSGDRGDQPQHF,TGTGCCAGCAGTGGTGACAGAGGAGATCAGCCCCAGCATTTT
.,TRBD1,TRBV5-4,TRBJ1-2,CASSSDAGTGSGYTF,TGTGCCAGCAGCTCGGATGCCGGGACAGGCAGTGGCTACACCTTC
.,.,TRBV7-9,TRBJ2-5,CASSLVASGETQYF,TGTGCCAGCAGCTTAGTAGCCAGCGGAGAGACCCAGTACTTC
.,.,TRBV7-2,TRBJ1-3,CASTDYSGNTIYF,TGTGCCAGCACCGACTACTCTGGAAACACCATATATTTT
.,.,TRBV27,TRBJ1-1,CASSLSMMAQHTEAFF,TGTGCCAGCAGTTTATCGATGATGGCACAGCATACTGAAGCTTTCTTT
.,TRBD1,TRBV7-2,TRBJ1-5,CASSLGGTGNQPQHF,TGTGCCAGCAGCTTAGGAGGGACAGGGAATCAGCCCCAGCATTTT
.,TRBD1,TRBV9,TRBJ2-3,CASSVWTGLNTQYF,TGTGCCAGCAGCGTATGGACAGGACTTAATACGCAGTATTTT